These 19 T cell receptor beta chains were sequenced from one sample in a study of response to subunit inactivated influenza vaccine. TCRdb reanalysed the RT-PCR reads using MiXCR and keeps one entry per CDR3 protein. The data show about 540,000 distinct CDR3 sequences, with under 30% seen just once and 2.5% to 3.5% held by the top ten. These data are also associated with another study on T cells expressing NK-cell markers. Per that study: 5'RACE template switching with UMIs generated TCR beta cDNA.

Specimen: CD4+ T cells sorted from PBMCs, collected about 12 days after vaccination. These receptors originate from a man aged 45-60 years who received an inactivated influenza vaccine.

The V call is TRBV6-1, the J call TRBJ2-3; D might be TRBD1 (6 bases). V was clipped by 2 bases and J by 2 bases, with 11 bases between them. CDR1 MNHNS and CDR2 SASEGT come from the germline V gene. The CDR3 has 15 amino acids. Written as DNA, the CDR3 is TGTGCCAGCAGTGAACAGGGGCCTACCACAGATACGCAGTATTTT. This translates into CASSEQGPTTDTQYF.

V and J are TRBV5-6 and TRBJ1-1; D is ambiguous. V dropped 3 bases and J dropped 4 bases, with 16 bases sitting between them. CDR1 is SGHDT and CDR2 is YYEEEE in the germline V gene. The CDR3 loop spans 15 amino acids. CDR3 DNA sequence: TGTGCCAGCAGCTCTTCGCTTGAGGCTCGCACTGAAGCTTTCTTT. Amino acids: CASSSSLEARTEAFF.

The CDR3 reads CASSEKDRGREDTQYF. In DNA form, the CDR3 reads TGCGCCAGCAGTGAGAAGGACAGGGGCCGCGAAGATACGCAGTATTTT. V is TRBV10-2 and J is TRBJ2-3; 9 bases are a match to TRBD1. The J segment lost 5 bases and the V segment lost 2 bases, leaving 8 bases of the junction unmatched. Germline V CDR1 and CDR2: WSHSY, SAAADI. This CDR3 comprises 16 residues.

The sample holds a few counts of this clonotype. The chain is built from TRBV20-1 and TRBJ2-3; D call uncertain. V was trimmed by 6 bases and J by 1 base, leaving 8 bases between them. Germline-derived CDR1 and CDR2 are DFQATT and SNEGSKA (reference sequence). This CDR3 spans 12 amino acids. CDR3 bases: TGCAGTGCCTCCCGAGGCACAGATACGCAGTATTTT. Its protein is CSASRGTDTQYF.

This clonotype was counted between two and nine times. V is TRBV10-3 and J is TRBJ1-5; maybe TRBD1 (5 bases). CDR3 size: 14 residues. The V end lost 3 bases, the J end lost 4 bases, and 10 bases lay between the germline ends. Germline V gene data show CDR1 as ENHRY and CDR2 as SYGVKD. CDR3 in amino acids: CAISETGINQPQHF. CDR3 nucleotide sequence: TGTGCCATCAGTGAAACAGGAATAAATCAGCCCCAGCATTTT.

This clonotype was detected a few times. The germline gene is not matched at one end of the junction; a read error may be the cause. The V and J genes are TRBV28 and TRBJ2-7; D uncertain. There are 13 residues in the CDR3. Germline CDR1 and CDR2: MDHEN and SYDVKM. For the CDR3, the DNA is TGTGCCAGCAGTTTGGATCTCCCGACTTCCCCTGCCTTC. Translated, it gives CASSLDLPTSPAF.

The V gene is TRBV20-1, the J gene TRBJ1-2; a weak D match, TRBD1 (5 bases). The CDR3 sequence is 15 residues long. Trimming took off 3 bases at V and 4 bases at J, with 18 bases between the two ends. Per the germline V gene, CDR1 is DFQATT and CDR2 is SNEGSKA (reference sequence). This chain's CDR3 is CSASSNGAVGYGYTF. The CDR3 region has the DNA TGCAGTGCTAGTAGTAACGGGGCGGTTGGCTATGGCTACACCTTC.

This clonotype was seen only a few times. This rearrangement joins TRBV3-1 to TRBJ2-2; either TRBD1 or TRBD2 may supply D (6 bases each). The CDR3 consists of 15 residues. From germline, CDR1 is LGHDT and CDR2 YNNKEL (reference sequence). V shed 2 bases and J shed 3 bases, with 10 bases lying between them. CDR3 region: CASSQRGAHTGELFF. In DNA form, the CDR3 reads TGTGCCAGCAGCCAAAGGGGGGCCCACACCGGGGAGCTGTTTTTT.

The chain carries TRBV4-3 and TRBJ2-2, with TRBD2 as a possible D gene (7 bases). Germline V lookup: CDR1 LGHNA, CDR2 YSLEER. V shed 3 bases and J shed 7 bases, with 12 bases lying between them. The CDR3 contains 14 residues. CDR3 bases: TGCGCCAGCAGCCAGGGGCGGGGGCGCGGGGAGCTGTTTTTT. Its translation is CASSQGRGRGELFF.

The rearrangement links TRBV5-1 to TRBJ2-1; 7 bases are shared with TRBD2. CDR3 length equals 16 residues. V was clipped by 4 bases and J by 6 bases; unmatched bases: 13. Germline CDR1 SGHRS, CDR2 YFSETQ. CDR3 coding DNA: TGCGCCAGCAGCCTTGGGGGGGGACTAAGAGGCAATGAGCAGTTCTTC. This sequence encodes CASSLGGGLRGNEQFF.

This clonotype was counted between two and nine times. This chain links TRBV12-3 or TRBV12-4 with TRBJ2-1, with TRBD1 as a possible D gene (5 bases). Trimming removed 2 bases from V and 6 bases from J, with 11 bases in between. The CDR3 has 14 amino acids. The CDR3 spells CASSLKGRVNEQFF. In DNA form, the CDR3 reads TGTGCCAGCAGTTTAAAGGGCAGGGTCAATGAGCAGTTCTTC.

This chain connects TRBV6-1 to TRBJ1-5; 8 nucleotides match TRBD1. Trimming cost V 2 bases and J 1 base; bases outside gene matches: 10. Germline values: CDR1 MNHNS, CDR2 SASEGT. The CDR3 sequence is 18 residues long. CDR3 bases: TGTGCCAGCAGTGAACGCAGGGGGCTTGGTATGAGCAATCAGCCCCAGCATTTT. Protein: CASSERRGLGMSNQPQHF.

The chain combines TRBV7-2 with TRBJ2-5; 7 bases are shared with TRBD1. Germline V gives CDR1 SGHTA, CDR2 FQGNSA. After removal of 0 bases from V and 5 bases from J, the junction contained 6 bases not matched to a gene. The CDR3 consists of 15 residues. This chain's CDR3 is CASSLAQGKRETQYF. CDR3 nucleotides: TGTGCCAGCAGCTTAGCACAGGGGAAACGGGAGACCCAGTACTTC. The full variable domain, completed using reference TRBV7-2 and TRBJ2-5, is GAGVSQSPSNKVTEKGKDVELRCDPISGHTALYWYRQSLGQGLEFLIYFQGNSAPDKSGLPSDRFSAERTGGSVSTLTIQRTQQEDSAVYLCASSLAQGKRETQYFGPGTRLLVL.

This clonotype was counted a few times. The rearrangement links TRBV5-1 to TRBJ2-3; the match to TRBD1 covers 9 bases. The CDR3 extends over 15 amino acids. V lost 5 bases, J lost 4 bases, and 8 bases stayed unmatched. Germline assignment: CDR1 SGHRS and CDR2 YFSETQ. CDR3 nucleotides: TGCGCCAGCAGGTCCGGGACAGGGTGGGCAGATACGCAGTATTTT. It yields the protein CASRSGTGWADTQYF.

This clonotype was seen a few times. This rearrangement joins TRBV7-2 to TRBJ2-2, with 7 bases lining up with TRBD2. CDR1 SGHTA and CDR2 FQGNSA come from the germline V gene. This CDR3 is built from 17 residues. Trimming removed 4 bases from V and 1 base from J; junction bases left unmatched: 9. Here the CDR3 reads CASSSFGGDLNTGELFF. The CDR3 nucleotides read TGTGCCAGCAGCTCTTTTGGGGGGGACCTGAACACCGGGGAGCTGTTTTTT.

The chain combines TRBV6-2 or TRBV6-3 with TRBJ2-3, with TRBD2 matching 7 bases. V shed 5 bases and J 7 bases; nucleotides not matched to a gene: 15. CDR1 is MNHEY, CDR2 SVGEGT, per germline. The CDR3 runs 16 residues. The CDR3 DNA reads TGTGCCAGCAGTCCGCGGGGAGCGGGGTTTTTATATACGCAGTATTTT. It yields the protein CASSPRGAGFLYTQYF.

This clonotype came up a few times. This chain connects TRBV5-1 to TRBJ2-1; D remains ambiguous. The CDR3 consists of 13 residues. V was pared by 4 bases and J by 6 bases, with 11 bases between. Germline lookup yields CDR1 SGHRS and CDR2 YFSETQ. The CDR3 loop reads CASSPDMSNEQFF. The DNA of the CDR3 is TGCGCCAGCAGCCCCGACATGTCCAATGAGCAGTTCTTC. The entire variable domain, with the rest obtained from reference TRBV5-1 and TRBJ2-1, is as follows: KAGVTQTPRYLIKTRGQQVTLSCSPISGHRSVSWYQQTPGQGLQFLFEYFSETQRNKGNFPGRFSGRQFSNSRSEMNVSTLELGDSALYLCASSPDMSNEQFFGPGTRLTVL.

V is TRBV5-1 and J is TRBJ2-1, with 11 bases that match TRBD2. CDR1 and CDR2 from the germline V gene are SGHRS and YFSETQ. Germline trimming cut 0 bases from V and 4 bases from J; bases unmatched to any gene: 6. The CDR3 is 17 residues long. For the CDR3, the DNA is TGCGCCAGCAGCTTGGACGCCGGGACTAGCGGTTACAATGAGCAGTTCTTC. Protein product: CASSLDAGTSGYNEQFF.

The chain combines TRBV7-8 with TRBJ2-2; no clear D gene. CDR3 size: 18 residues. Per the germline V gene, CDR1 is SGHVS and CDR2 is FQNEAQ. V was cut by 5 bases and J by 0 bases, with 19 bases left in between. As DNA, the CDR3 is TGTGCCAGCAGCCCGACTCTAACCCCGGCCTCGAACACCGGGGAGCTGTTTTTT. Protein: CASSPTLTPASNTGELFF.